The T cell receptor (beta chain) described here comes from a study of vaccination and CD4 T cells after COVID-19. Documented time point: late sampling 161 to 241 days after vaccination in a few convalescent patients. Treatment: roughly 10-day PBMC culture with coronavirus spike peptide pools or control peptides (ViraFEST assay). Comments on this clonotype: Its specificity is not known.

Scientists ran DNA taken from cultured CD4+ T cells through the Oncomine TCR Beta short-read assay for sequencing. TCRdb re-called the PCR reads with MiXCR, one entry per CDR3 protein. Of more than 15,000 distinct CDR3 sequences detected, under 55% appear once; the ten largest clones hold roughly 13%. Germline V lookup: CDR1 MNHEY, CDR2 SVGAGI. CDR3 length: 15 residues. Trimming removed 4 bases at V and 2 bases at J, with 12 bases between. Sequenced here: CD4+ T cells from blood, cultured in vitro, sampled about 7 months after SARS-CoV-2 vaccination. The sequence came from a human donor who had recovered from COVID-19. The chain recombines TRBV6-5 with TRBJ1-5; D perhaps matches TRBD1 (5 bases). The CDR3 is CASSSQGDGNQPQHF. The CDR3 DNA is TGTGCCAGCAGTTCCCAGGGTGACGGCAATCAGCCCCAGCATTTT.